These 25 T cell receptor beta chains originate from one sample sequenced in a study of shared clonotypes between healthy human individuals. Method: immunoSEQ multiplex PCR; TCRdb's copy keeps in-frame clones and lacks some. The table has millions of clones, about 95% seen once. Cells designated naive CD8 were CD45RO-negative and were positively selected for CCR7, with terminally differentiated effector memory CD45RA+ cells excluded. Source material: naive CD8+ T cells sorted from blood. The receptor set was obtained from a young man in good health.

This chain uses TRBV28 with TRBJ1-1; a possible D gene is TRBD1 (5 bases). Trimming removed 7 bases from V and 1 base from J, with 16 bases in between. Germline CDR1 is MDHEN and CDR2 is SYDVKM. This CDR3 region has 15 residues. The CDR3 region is CASTPWSGRNTEAFF. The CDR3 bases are TGTGCCAGCACCCCGTGGTCGGGACGGAACACTGAAGCTTTCTTT.

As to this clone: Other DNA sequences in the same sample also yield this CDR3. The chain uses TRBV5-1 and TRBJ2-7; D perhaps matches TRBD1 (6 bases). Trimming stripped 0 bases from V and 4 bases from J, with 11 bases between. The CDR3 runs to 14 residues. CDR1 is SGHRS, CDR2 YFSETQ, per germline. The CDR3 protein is CASSLVAGAYEQYF. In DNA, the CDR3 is TGCGCCAGCAGCTTGGTTGCAGGGGCATACGAGCAGTACTTC.

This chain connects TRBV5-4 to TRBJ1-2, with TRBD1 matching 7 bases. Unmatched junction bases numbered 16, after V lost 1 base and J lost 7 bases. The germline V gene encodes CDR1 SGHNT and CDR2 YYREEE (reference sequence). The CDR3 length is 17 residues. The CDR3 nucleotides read TGTGCCAGCAGCTTGACAGGGGACCGGTCATTGCTATCTGGCTACACCTTC. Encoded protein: CASSLTGDRSLLSGYTF.

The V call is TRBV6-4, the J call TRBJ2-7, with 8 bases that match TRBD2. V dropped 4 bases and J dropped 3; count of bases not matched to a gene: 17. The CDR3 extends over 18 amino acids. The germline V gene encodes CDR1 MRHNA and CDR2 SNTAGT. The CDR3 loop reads CASSGWTSPPGRNYEQYF. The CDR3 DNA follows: TGTGCCAGCAGTGGCTGGACTAGCCCGCCCGGGAGAAACTACGAGCAGTACTTC.

The CDR3 DNA reads TGCGCCAGCAGCCAAGACAGGACGGAAGGGGAGCTGTTTTTT. Residues: CASSQDRTEGELFF. The rearrangement uses TRBV4-1 and TRBJ2-2; D call uncertain. This CDR3 spans 14 amino acids. V lost 0 bases, J lost 8 bases, and 10 bases lay in between. Germline CDR1 and CDR2: MGHRA and YSYEKL.

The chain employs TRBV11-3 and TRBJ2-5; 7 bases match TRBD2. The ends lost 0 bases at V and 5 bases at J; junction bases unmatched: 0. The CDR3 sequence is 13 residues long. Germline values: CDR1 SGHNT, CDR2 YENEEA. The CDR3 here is CASSLEAGETQYF. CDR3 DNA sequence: TGTGCCAGCAGCTTAGAAGCGGGGGAGACCCAGTACTTC.

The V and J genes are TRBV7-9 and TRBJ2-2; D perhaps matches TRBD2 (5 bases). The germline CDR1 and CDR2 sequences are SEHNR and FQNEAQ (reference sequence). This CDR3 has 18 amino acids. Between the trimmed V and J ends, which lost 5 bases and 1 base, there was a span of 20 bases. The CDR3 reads CASSPSSGSSRNTGELFF. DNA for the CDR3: TGTGCCAGCAGCCCCTCTAGTGGTTCTAGCAGGAACACCGGGGAGCTGTTTTTT.

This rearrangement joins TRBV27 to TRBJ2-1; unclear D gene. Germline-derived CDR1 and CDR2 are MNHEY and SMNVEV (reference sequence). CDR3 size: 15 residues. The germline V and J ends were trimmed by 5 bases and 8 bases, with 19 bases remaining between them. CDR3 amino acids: CASSPHPWALHEQFF. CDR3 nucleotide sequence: TGTGCCAGCAGTCCACACCCATGGGCCCTCCATGAGCAGTTCTTC.

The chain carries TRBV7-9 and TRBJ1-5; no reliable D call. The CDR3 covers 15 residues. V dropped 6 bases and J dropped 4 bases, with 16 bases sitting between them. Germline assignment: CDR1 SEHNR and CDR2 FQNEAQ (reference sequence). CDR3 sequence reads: CASSPEAGSNQPQHF. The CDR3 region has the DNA TGTGCCAGCAGTCCCGAGGCGGGTTCAAATCAGCCCCAGCATTTT.

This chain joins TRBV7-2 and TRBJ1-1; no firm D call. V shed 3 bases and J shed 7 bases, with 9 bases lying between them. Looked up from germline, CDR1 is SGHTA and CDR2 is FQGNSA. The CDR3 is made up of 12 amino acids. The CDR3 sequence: CASSFTWDEAFF. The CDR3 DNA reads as TGTGCCAGCAGCTTCACCTGGGATGAAGCTTTCTTT.

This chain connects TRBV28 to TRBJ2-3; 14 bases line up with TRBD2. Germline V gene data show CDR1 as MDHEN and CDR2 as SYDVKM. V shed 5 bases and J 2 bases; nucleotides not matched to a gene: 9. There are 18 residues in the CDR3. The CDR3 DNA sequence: TGTGCCAGCAGTCACTTCGGACTAGCGGGGGGAGACACAGATACGCAGTATTTT. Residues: CASSHFGLAGGDTDTQYF.

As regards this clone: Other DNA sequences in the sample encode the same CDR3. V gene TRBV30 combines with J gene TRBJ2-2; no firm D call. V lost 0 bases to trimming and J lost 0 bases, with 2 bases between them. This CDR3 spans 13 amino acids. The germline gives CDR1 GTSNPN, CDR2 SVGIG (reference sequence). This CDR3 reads CAWSVANTGELFF. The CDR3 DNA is TGTGCCTGGAGTGTCGCGAACACCGGGGAGCTGTTTTTT.

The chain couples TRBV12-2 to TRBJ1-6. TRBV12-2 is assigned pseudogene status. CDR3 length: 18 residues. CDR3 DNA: TGTGCAAGTCGCTTAGCGGGCGGGTCAACCGATAATAATTCACCCCTCCACTTT. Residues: CASRLAGGSTDNNSPLHF.

CDR3 residues: CASSTGTGSEKLFF. The CDR3 nucleotides read TGTGCCAGCAGCACAGGGACAGGGTCTGAAAAACTGTTTTTT. The chain is built from TRBV5-6 and TRBJ1-4; 9 nucleotides line up with TRBD1. Germline values: CDR1 SGHDT, CDR2 YYEEEE. V trimming: 4 bases; J trimming: 7 bases; junction bases outside the gene matches: 5. The CDR3 length is 14 residues.

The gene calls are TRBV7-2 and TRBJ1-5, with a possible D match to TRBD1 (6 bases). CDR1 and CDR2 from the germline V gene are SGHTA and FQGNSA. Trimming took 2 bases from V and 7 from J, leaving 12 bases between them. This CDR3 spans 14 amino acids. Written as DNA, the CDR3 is TGTGCCAGCAGCTTACACAGGGTTGGGCAGCCCCAGCATTTT. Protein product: CASSLHRVGQPQHF.

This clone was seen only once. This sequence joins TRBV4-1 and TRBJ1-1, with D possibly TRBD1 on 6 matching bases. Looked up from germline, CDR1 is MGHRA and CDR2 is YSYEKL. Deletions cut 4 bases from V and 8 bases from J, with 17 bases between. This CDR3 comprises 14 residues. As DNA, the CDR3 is TGCGCCAGCAGCCCGGGACAAACCTACTTAGAAGCTTTCTTT. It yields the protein CASSPGQTYLEAFF.

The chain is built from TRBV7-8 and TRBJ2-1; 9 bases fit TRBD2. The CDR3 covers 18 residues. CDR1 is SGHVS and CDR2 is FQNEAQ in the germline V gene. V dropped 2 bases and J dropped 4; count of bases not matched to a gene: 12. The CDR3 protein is CASSLLAGGVSEYNEQFF. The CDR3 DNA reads TGTGCCAGCAGCTTATTGGCGGGGGGGGTTAGTGAGTACAATGAGCAGTTCTTC.

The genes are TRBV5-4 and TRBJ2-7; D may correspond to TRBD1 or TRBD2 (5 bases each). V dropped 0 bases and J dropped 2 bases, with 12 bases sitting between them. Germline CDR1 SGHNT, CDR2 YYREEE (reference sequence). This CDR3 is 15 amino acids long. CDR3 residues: CASSLDPGPTYEQYF. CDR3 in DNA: TGTGCCAGCAGCTTGGACCCGGGACCGACCTACGAGCAGTACTTC.

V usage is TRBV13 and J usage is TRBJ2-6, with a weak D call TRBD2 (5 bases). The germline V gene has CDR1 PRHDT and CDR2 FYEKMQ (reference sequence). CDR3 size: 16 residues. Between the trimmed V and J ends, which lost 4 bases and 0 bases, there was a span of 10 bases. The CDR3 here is CASSSWTDSGANVLTF. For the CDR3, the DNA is TGTGCCAGCAGCTCCTGGACTGACTCTGGGGCCAACGTCCTGACTTTC.

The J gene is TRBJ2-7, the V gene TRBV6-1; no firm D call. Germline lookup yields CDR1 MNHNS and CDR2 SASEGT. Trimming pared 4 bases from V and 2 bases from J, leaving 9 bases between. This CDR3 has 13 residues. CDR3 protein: CASSVYVTYEQYF. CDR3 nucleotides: TGTGCCAGCAGTGTTTATGTCACCTACGAGCAGTACTTC.

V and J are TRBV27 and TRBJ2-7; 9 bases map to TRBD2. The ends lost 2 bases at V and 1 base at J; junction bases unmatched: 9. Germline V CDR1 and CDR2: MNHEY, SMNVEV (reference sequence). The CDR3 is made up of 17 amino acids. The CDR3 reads CASSLKGGGGASYEQYF. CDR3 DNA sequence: TGTGCCAGCAGTTTAAAGGGTGGCGGGGGGGCATCCTACGAGCAGTACTTC.

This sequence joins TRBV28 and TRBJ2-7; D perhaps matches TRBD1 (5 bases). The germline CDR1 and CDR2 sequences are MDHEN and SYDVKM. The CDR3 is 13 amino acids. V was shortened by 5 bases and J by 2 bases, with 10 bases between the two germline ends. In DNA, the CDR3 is TGTGCCAGCAGTGAGACAGCAACCTACGAGCAGTACTTC. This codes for CASSETATYEQYF.

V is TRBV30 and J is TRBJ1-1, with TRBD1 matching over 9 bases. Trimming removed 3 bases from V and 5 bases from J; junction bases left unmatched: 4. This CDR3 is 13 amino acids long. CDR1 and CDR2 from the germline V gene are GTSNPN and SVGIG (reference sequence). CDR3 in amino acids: CAWRIQGATEAFF. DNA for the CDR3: TGTGCCTGGAGAATACAGGGGGCGACTGAAGCTTTCTTT.

The CDR3 coding sequence is TGTGCCAGCAGCTTGAATGGACAGGTCTACGAGCAGTACTTC. Translation: CASSLNGQVYEQYF. The chain uses TRBV5-4 and TRBJ2-7; 7 bases fit TRBD1. This CDR3 contains 14 residues. The germline CDR1 and CDR2 sequences are SGHNT and YYREEE (reference sequence). V lost 1 base, J lost 3 bases, and 4 bases stayed unmatched.

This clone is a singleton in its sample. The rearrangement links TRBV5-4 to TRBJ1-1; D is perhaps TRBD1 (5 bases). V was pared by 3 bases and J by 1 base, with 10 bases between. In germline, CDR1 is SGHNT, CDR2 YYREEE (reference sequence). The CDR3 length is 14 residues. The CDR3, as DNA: TGTGCCAGCAGCTGGCTAGGACAGAACACTGAAGCTTTCTTT. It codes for CASSWLGQNTEAFF. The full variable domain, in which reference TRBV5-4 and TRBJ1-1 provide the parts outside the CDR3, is ETGVTQSPTHLIKTRGQQVTLRCSSQSGHNTVSWYQQALGQGPQFIFQYYREEENGRGNFPPRFSGLQFPNYSSELNVNALELDDSALYLCASSWLGQNTEAFFGQGTRLTVV.